These 11 T cell receptor beta chains came from one sample sequenced in a study of blood T cell repertoires in COVID-19. The table came from immunoSEQ multiplex PCR; TCRdb's copy has only in-frame clones and leaves some out. The profile shows hundreds of thousands of clones, approximately 90% of them singletons. Specimen: peripheral blood. These receptors all stem from a woman aged 18 to 35 who had recovered from COVID-19.

The rearrangement links TRBV15 to TRBJ2-7; D ambiguous. The CDR3 runs 14 residues. The germline V gene has CDR1 LNHNV and CDR2 YYDKDF (reference sequence). V was trimmed by 0 bases and J by 5 bases, leaving 11 bases between them. The chain's CDR3 is CATSRDTGAHEQYF. The CDR3 bases are TGTGCCACCAGCAGAGACACTGGTGCTCACGAGCAGTACTTC. The variable domain in full, with the rest retrieved from reference TRBV15 and TRBJ2-7, is DAMVIQNPRYQVTQFGKPVTLSCSQTLNHNVMYWYQQKSSQAPKLLFHYYDKDFNNEADTPDNFQSRRPNTSFCFLDIRSPGLGDTAMYLCATSRDTGAHEQYFGPGTRLTVT.

The DNA of the CDR3 is TGTGCCAGCAGCGGACGTCTAGCGGGGTCTCGTAATGAGCAGTTCTTC. Protein: CASSGRLAGSRNEQFF. The chain uses TRBV9 and TRBJ2-1; 9 positions agree with TRBD2. The trim removed 3 bases at V and 7 bases at J, leaving 11 bases unmatched. The CDR3 has 16 amino acids. Germline V CDR1 and CDR2: SGDLS, YYNGEE. Combining the CDR3 with reference TRBV9 and TRBJ2-1 gives the whole variable domain DSGVTQTPKHLITATGQRVTLRCSPRSGDLSVYWYQQSLDQGLQFLIQYYNGEERAKGNILERFSAQQFPDLHSELNLSSLELGDSALYFCASSGRLAGSRNEQFFGPGTRLTVL.

The chain employs TRBV27 and TRBJ2-1; 10 bases map to TRBD2. Germline loops: CDR1 MNHEY, CDR2 SMNVEV (reference sequence). The ends lost 3 bases at V and 7 bases at J; junction bases unmatched: 6. This CDR3 region has 15 residues. CDR3 residues: CASSFTSGIANEQFF. CDR3 bases: TGTGCCAGCAGTTTCACTAGCGGGATCGCAAATGAGCAGTTCTTC.

The V and J genes are TRBV9 and TRBJ2-1, with D perhaps matching TRBD2 (5 bases). This CDR3 region has 15 residues. In germline, CDR1 is SGDLS, CDR2 YYNGEE. Trimming removed 3 bases from V and 8 bases from J, with 18 bases in between. The CDR3 reads CASSASGSPEDEQFF. In DNA, the CDR3 is TGTGCCAGCAGCGCCTCAGGAAGTCCGGAGGATGAGCAGTTCTTC.

The chain uses TRBV10-1 and TRBJ1-2, with TRBD1 identical over 8 bases. With V trimmed by 5 bases and J by 5 bases, 4 bases remained unmatched. The CDR3 covers 13 residues. Germline CDR1 reads WNHNN; CDR2 reads SYGVQD (reference sequence). This CDR3 reads CASSYGQGYGYTF. The CDR3 DNA follows: TGCGCCAGCAGTTACGGACAGGGATATGGCTACACCTTC.

The chain recombines TRBV7-3 with TRBJ1-1; D ambiguous. Looked up from germline, CDR1 is SGHTA and CDR2 is FQGTGA. Trimming took 0 bases from V and 4 from J, leaving 18 bases between them. The CDR3 consists of 17 residues. Here the CDR3 reads CASSLTNKAGRFTEAFF. CDR3 in DNA: TGTGCCAGCAGCTTAACAAATAAGGCTGGCAGGTTCACTGAAGCTTTCTTT.

The chain couples TRBV30 to TRBJ2-5; possibly TRBD2 for D (5 bases). This CDR3 spans 15 amino acids. V lost 3 bases, J lost 2 bases, and 16 bases lay in between. CDR1 is GTSNPN and CDR2 is SVGIG in the germline V gene (reference sequence). The CDR3 is CAWSLYGGSQETQYF. The CDR3 DNA reads TGTGCCTGGAGCTTGTACGGAGGTTCTCAAGAGACCCAGTACTTC. Full variable domain (missing parts from reference TRBV30 and TRBJ2-5): SQTIHQWPATLVQPVGSPLSLECTVEGTSNPNLYWYRQAAGRGLQLLFYSVGIGQISSEVPQNLSASRPQDRQFILSSKKLLLSDSGFYLCAWSLYGGSQETQYFGPGTRLLVL.

V usage is TRBV7-9 and J usage is TRBJ1-2; no clear D. This CDR3 is built from 12 residues. Trimming left V 3 bases short and J 4 bases short, with 6 bases between. From germline, CDR1 is SEHNR and CDR2 FQNEAQ (reference sequence). In nucleotides, the CDR3 is TGTGCCAGCAGCTTTCCGAGCTATGGCTACACCTTC. Protein sequence: CASSFPSYGYTF.

The gene calls are TRBV25-1 and TRBJ2-5; 9 positions match TRBD2. Germline CDR1 is MGHDK and CDR2 is SYGVNS. The CDR3 spans 16 residues. After removal of 5 bases from V and 2 bases from J, the junction contained 9 bases not matched to a gene. The CDR3 DNA sequence: TGTGCCAGCAGTCCCGGACTAGCGAAAGTACAAGAGACCCAGTACTTC. This encodes CASSPGLAKVQETQYF.

This clone was recorded once. The V call is TRBV11-3, the J call TRBJ2-2; 13 nucleotides line up with TRBD2. The CDR3 sequence is 18 residues long. Trimming at V came to 5 bases and at J to 6 bases, leaving 12 bases not matched to a gene. The germline gives CDR1 SGHNT, CDR2 YENEEA. CDR3 residues: CASSPVRGTSGKAGELFF. DNA of the CDR3: TGTGCCAGCAGCCCAGTTCGAGGGACTAGCGGGAAAGCCGGGGAGCTGTTTTTT.

The chain combines TRBV25-1 with TRBJ2-7; tentatively, D is TRBD1 (6 bases). Trimming took off 6 bases at V and 4 bases at J, with 13 bases between the two ends. The CDR3 spans 13 residues. Per the germline V gene, CDR1 is MGHDK and CDR2 is SYGVNS. CDR3 in amino acids: CASSPRTVYEQYF. The DNA of the CDR3 is TGTGCCAGCAGCCCCCGGACAGTTTACGAGCAGTACTTC.